This TCR beta chain stems from a study of CD8+CD57+ T cells in acquired aplastic anemia (dated by TCRdb to the late 2010s). About the investigation overall: Extracted DNA from sorted CD4+ and CD8+ cells averaged approximately 3 ug, ranging from about 0.19 to 30 ug. An average of about 10 million reads for CD4+ cells and approximately 11 million reads for CD8+ cells was obtained from healthy donor samples.

In the study, sorted CD4+ and CD8+ blood T cells from patients with severe aplastic anemia and from healthy subjects underwent deep sequencing of TCR repertoires. Ficoll-Paque density gradient centrifugation was used to isolate peripheral blood mononuclear cells. Before DNA was extracted, CD4+ and CD8+ T cells were sorted using either FACS or magnetic beads. Study-wide conclusions, independent of this receptor: Twenty-nine CD8+ CDR3 sequences were found in both patients and controls but appeared to be highly expressed in patients and within the immunodominant clones of the patients. Patients and healthy controls showed no significant difference in CD8+ Simpson's diversity (P=0.060).

In the case of this clonotype: The target of this receptor is not known. Base qualities are not recorded, but no much larger clone differs from it by a single base.

TCR beta VDJ combination and CDR3 sequence profiling used genomic DNA as the template. An Illumina HiSeq 2000 was used for TCR repertoire sequencing. Turning to the authors' computational methods: TRBV/TRBJ rearrangement plots, CDR3 size and DJ length profiles, and Simpson's diversity index were used to assess repertoires. The most abundant DNA sequence in the deep sequencing data was defined as the immunodominant clone. CDR3 amino acid sequences were checked for sharing between subjects and were compared against published repertoires and the VDJdb database. In-frame beta chains were kept once TCRdb had trimmed the public reads at Q25 with fastp and called clones with MiXCR. Under each unique CDR3 protein, matching rows form one entry showing the most common genes and DNA. Clone size and V and J calls follow TCRdb, not the original study. This sample has 150,000 to 200,000 distinct CDR3 sequences in its table, and 55% to 70% of those were observed once. Of the sample, less than 55% is held by the ten largest clones.

CDR3 length: 15 amino acids, cysteine to phenylalanine. The only DNA kept is the CDR3, 45 bases in frame from the first base. CDR1 and CDR2 were assigned from the germline V gene as SGHTA and FQGNSA. The V and J ends are trimmed by 7 bases and 7 bases, leaving 19 bases between them. Recombination joined TRBV7-2 with TRBJ2-2; TRBD1 is a weak D gene call, 6 bases matching. The source of this sequence is a human donor in good health. The sequenced sample consisted of sorted CD4+, CD8+, or CD8+CD57+ T cells (not recorded which) from PBMCs. The nucleotide sequence is TGTGCCAGCATCCTAGACCCCTTAGGGGGCGGGGAGCTGTTTTTT. This gives the protein CASILDPLGGGELFF.